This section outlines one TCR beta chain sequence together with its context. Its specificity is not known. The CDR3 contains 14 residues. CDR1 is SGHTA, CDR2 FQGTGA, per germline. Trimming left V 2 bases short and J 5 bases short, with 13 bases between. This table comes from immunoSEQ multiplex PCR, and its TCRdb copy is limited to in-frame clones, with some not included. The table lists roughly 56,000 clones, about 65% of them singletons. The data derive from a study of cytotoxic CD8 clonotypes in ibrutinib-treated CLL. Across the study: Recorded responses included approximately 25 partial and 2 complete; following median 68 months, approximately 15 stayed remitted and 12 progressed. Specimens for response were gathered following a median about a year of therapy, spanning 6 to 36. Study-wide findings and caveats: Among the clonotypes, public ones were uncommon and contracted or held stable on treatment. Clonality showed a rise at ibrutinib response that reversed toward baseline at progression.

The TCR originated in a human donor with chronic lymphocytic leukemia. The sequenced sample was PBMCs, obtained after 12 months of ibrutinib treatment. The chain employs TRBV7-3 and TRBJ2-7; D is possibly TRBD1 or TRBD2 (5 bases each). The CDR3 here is CASSLFGQGDEQYF. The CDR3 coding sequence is TGTGCCAGCAGCTTATTCGGCCAGGGAGACGAGCAGTACTTC.